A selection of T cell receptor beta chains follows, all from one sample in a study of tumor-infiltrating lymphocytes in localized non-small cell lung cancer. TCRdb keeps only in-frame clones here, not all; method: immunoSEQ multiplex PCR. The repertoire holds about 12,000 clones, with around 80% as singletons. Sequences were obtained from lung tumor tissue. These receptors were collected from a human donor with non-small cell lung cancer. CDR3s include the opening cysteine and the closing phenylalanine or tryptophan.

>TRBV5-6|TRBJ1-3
CASSQPTGSGNTIYF
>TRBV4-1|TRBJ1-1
CASSQGGNQNTEAFF
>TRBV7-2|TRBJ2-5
CASSLSGTRETQYF
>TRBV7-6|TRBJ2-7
CASSLGFDRGEQYF
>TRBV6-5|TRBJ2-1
CASSYEARGNEQFF
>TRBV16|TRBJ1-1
CASSRQINTEAFF
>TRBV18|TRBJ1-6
CASSPRSVAEANSPLHF
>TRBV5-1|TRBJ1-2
CASSLAADGYTF
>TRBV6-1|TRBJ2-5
CASRPGLAEETQYF
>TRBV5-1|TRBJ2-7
CASSLAVDIPSEQYF
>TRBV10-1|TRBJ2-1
CASSEAKAGFYNEQFF
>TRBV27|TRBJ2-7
CASSLKGRAYEQYF
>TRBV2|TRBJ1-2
CASSVGGGYTF
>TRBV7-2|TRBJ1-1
CASSNYGGNTEAFF
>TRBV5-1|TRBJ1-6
CASSLPDSPLHF
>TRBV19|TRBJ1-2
CASTRDRANYGYTF
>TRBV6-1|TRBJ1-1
CASSSRENTEAFF
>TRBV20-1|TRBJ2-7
CSARDETEQYF
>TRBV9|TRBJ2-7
CASSPRRNAYEQYF
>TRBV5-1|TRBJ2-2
CASTAGTGGTGELFF
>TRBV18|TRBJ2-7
CASSPVGGNYEQYF
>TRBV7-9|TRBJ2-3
CASSRKAPSGEDTQYF
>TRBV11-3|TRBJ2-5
CASSLTIPPGETQYF
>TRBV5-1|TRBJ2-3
CASSLGHRAHTDTQYF
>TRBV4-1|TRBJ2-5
CASSQDGTDQETQYF
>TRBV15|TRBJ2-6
CATSRDLDGGRLDFSGANVLTF
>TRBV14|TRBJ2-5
CASSQATQETQYF
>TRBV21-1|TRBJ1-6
CASSRRSPGLLNSYNSPLHF
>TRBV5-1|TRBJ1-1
CASSGPRAEAFF
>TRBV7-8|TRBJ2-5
CASSLSGGNQETQYF
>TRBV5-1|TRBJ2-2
CASSSSTSGATGTGELFF